The rows below give T cell receptor beta chains drawn from one sample of a study of shared clonotypes between healthy human individuals. The method was immunoSEQ multiplex PCR; TCRdb's version includes in-frame clones alone and lacks a portion of them. The sample gives about 2.5 million clones, around 93% of which show up once; 0.37% is in the top ten. Sample: naive CD4+ T cells from PBMCs. These receptors all come from a man aged 18 to 30 in good health. Some clones in this sample may be carry-over from other donors' samples. Both conserved end residues are part of each CDR3. D genes are given only for firm matches. Part of the rows lack a size; the others show once, few, many or a class for expanded clones.

d_gene | j_gene | abundance | v_gene | CDR3aa | CDR3nt
. | TRBJ1-4 | . | TRBV6-6 | CASWTVGEKLFF | TGTGCCAGCTGGACGGTGGGTGAAAAACTGTTTTTT
TRBD2 | TRBJ2-1 | . | TRBV7-3 | CASSFRGSGSSYNEQFF | TGTGCCAGCAGCTTTAGGGGTAGCGGGAGCTCCTACAATGAGCAGTTCTTC
. | TRBJ2-3 | . | TRBV18 | CASSTTAGTDTQYF | TGTGCCAGCTCTACAACTGCCGGAACAGATACGCAGTATTTT
TRBD2 | TRBJ2-7 | . | TRBV7-2 | CASSYLAGGYEQYF | TGTGCCAGCAGTTATTTAGCGGGGGGCTACGAGCAGTACTTC
TRBD1 | TRBJ2-1 | . | TRBV14 | CASSLTFPEEGTGKAYNEQFF | TGTGCCAGCAGCCTAACCTTCCCGGAAGAAGGGACAGGTAAAGCCTACAATGAGCAGTTCTTC
. | TRBJ2-2 | . | TRBV2 | CASSSTRETGELFF | TGTGCCAGCAGTTCGACTAGGGAGACCGGGGAGCTGTTTTTT
TRBD2 | TRBJ2-5 | . | TRBV5-1 | CASSLALAGGETQYF | TGCGCCAGCAGCTTGGCCCTAGCGGGAGGCGAGACCCAGTACTTC
. | TRBJ2-1 | . | TRBV20-1 | CSARGEEQFF | TGCAGTGCTAGAGGGGAGGAGCAGTTCTTC
. | TRBJ1-1 | few | TRBV18 | CASSRDRNTEAFF | TGTGCCAGCTCTAGAGACAGGAACACTGAAGCTTTCTTT
. | TRBJ1-5 | . | TRBV19 | CASSAHVGNQPQHF | TGTGCCAGTAGTGCCCATGTGGGAAATCAGCCCCAGCATTTT
. | TRBJ2-3 | once | TRBV29-1 | CSVGVRDVTDTQYF | TGCAGCGTTGGGGTGAGGGATGTCACAGATACGCAGTATTTT
TRBD1 | TRBJ2-7 | . | TRBV27 | CASSPDRGSYEQYF | TGTGCCAGCAGCCCGGACAGGGGCTCCTACGAGCAGTACTTC
. | TRBJ2-5 | . | TRBV30 | CAWRHTVAQYF | TGTGCCTGGAGGCATACAGTCGCCCAGTACTTC
. | TRBJ1-5 | . | TRBV7-2 | CASSIQPNYQPQHF | TGTGCCAGCAGCATACAACCCAACTATCAGCCCCAGCATTTT
. | TRBJ2-5 | . | TRBV6-1 | CASSKNRVQETQYF | TGTGCCAGCAGTAAAAACAGGGTCCAAGAGACCCAGTACTTC
. | TRBJ2-1 | . | TRBV7-3 | CASSSGVGTYNEQFF | TGTGCCAGCAGCTCGGGTGTCGGGACTTACAATGAGCAGTTCTTC
TRBD1 | TRBJ2-7 | once | TRBV28 | CASRRQGAYEQYF | TGTGCCAGCAGGAGACAGGGGGCCTACGAGCAGTACTTC
. | TRBJ2-3 | . | TRBV5-1 | CASSRGLPTDTQYF | TGCGCCAGCAGCCGGGGACTTCCCACAGATACGCAGTATTTT
TRBD2 | TRBJ2-7 | . | TRBV14 | CASSRGGLAGVLYEQYF | TGTGCCAGCAGCCGCGGCGGACTAGCGGGAGTCCTCTACGAGCAGTACTTC
. | TRBJ1-1 | few | TRBV18 | CASSPTNTEAFF | TGTGCCAGCTCGCCCACGAACACTGAAGCTTTCTTT
TRBD1 | TRBJ2-2 | once | TRBV5-1 | CASSLGQGANTGELFF | TGCGCCAGCAGCTTGGGACAGGGGGCGAACACCGGGGAGCTGTTTTTT
TRBD2 | TRBJ2-7 | . | TRBV28 | CASSQPRTSGSPRYF | TGTGCCAGCAGTCAACCTCGGACTAGCGGGAGCCCCCGGTACTTC
. | TRBJ2-7 | . | TRBV20-1 | CSANRVDEQYF | TGCAGTGCTAACAGGGTGGACGAGCAGTACTTC
TRBD1 | TRBJ2-2 | . | TRBV5-4 | CASSLGGQGAIGELFF | TGTGCCAGCAGCTTGGGGGGACAGGGGGCAATCGGGGAGCTGTTTTTT
. | TRBJ1-6 | . | TRBV30 | CAWSVGYPRAPLHF | TGTGCCTGGAGTGTCGGGTACCCGAGAGCACCCCTCCACTTT
TRBD1 | TRBJ2-5 | . | TRBV11-3 | CASSQTGERETQYF | TGTGCCAGCAGCCAAACAGGGGAACGAGAGACCCAGTACTTC
. | TRBJ2-5 | . | TRBV16 | CASSQSSRGRGFQETQYF | TGTGCCAGCAGCCAATCCTCAAGGGGTCGGGGATTTCAAGAGACCCAGTACTTC
. | TRBJ2-4 | . | TRBV19 | CASSGGGRRVAKNIQYF | TGTGCCAGTAGCGGAGGGGGCCGGAGGGTAGCCAAAAACATTCAGTACTTC
TRBD1 | TRBJ1-2 | once | TRBV4-1 | CASSQGAGGVYGYTF | TGCGCCAGCAGCCAAGGGGCAGGGGGGGTCTATGGCTACACCTTC
. | TRBJ1-5 | . | TRBV7-8 | CASSLARVGNQPQHF | TGTGCCAGCAGCTTAGCGAGGGTCGGCAATCAGCCCCAGCATTTT
TRBD2 | TRBJ2-2 | . | TRBV2 | CASSASGSGELFF | TGTGCCAGCAGTGCTAGCGGGAGTGGGGAGCTGTTTTTT
. | TRBJ1-1 | . | TRBV28 | CASSLIGFILGNTEAFF | TGTGCCAGCAGTTTAATCGGTTTTATACTAGGGAACACTGAAGCTTTCTTT
. | TRBJ2-2 | . | TRBV4-3 | CASSQLLLGVGVSGELFF | TGCGCCAGCAGCCAGCTCCTACTAGGTGTCGGGGTATCCGGGGAGCTGTTTTTT
. | TRBJ1-2 | . | TRBV30 | CAWSPPGGLIGYTF | TGTGCCTGGAGTCCCCCCGGGGGGTTAATTGGCTACACCTTC
TRBD2 | TRBJ2-5 | once | TRBV11-2 | CASSPSYSAGGETQYF | TGTGCCAGCAGCCCATCGTATTCAGCGGGAGGCGAGACCCAGTACTTC
. | TRBJ1-5 | . | TRBV2 | CASSVTGIRGNQPQHF | TGTGCCAGCAGTGTGACGGGGATCAGGGGCAATCAGCCCCAGCATTTT
. | TRBJ2-7 | . | TRBV6-5 | CASSYSPFSSYEQYF | TGTGCCAGCAGTTACTCTCCGTTTAGCTCCTACGAGCAGTACTTC
. | TRBJ1-1 | . | TRBV11-2 | CASSLERGIEWNTEAFF | TGTGCCAGCAGCTTAGAAAGGGGGATCGAGTGGAACACTGAAGCTTTCTTT
. | TRBJ1-1 | . | TRBV7-2 | CASSVVMNTEAFF | TGTGCCAGCAGTGTAGTCATGAACACTGAAGCTTTCTTT